This T cell receptor beta chain was recovered during a study of CD8+CD57+ T cells in acquired aplastic anemia. CDR3 and TCR beta VDJ profiling relied on a genomic DNA template. TCRdb re-called the reads with MiXCR, one entry per CDR3 protein. This table holds approximately 170,000 distinct CDR3 sequences, approximately 49% found once. This clonotype was seen at least ten times. V lost 4 bases and J lost 4, with 10 bases in between. The CDR3 extends over 13 amino acids. Germline lookup yields CDR1 SEHNR and CDR2 FQNEAQ (reference sequence). Sequencing input: sorted CD4+, CD8+, or CD8+CD57+ T cells (not recorded which) from PBMCs. The chain employs TRBV7-9 and TRBJ2-5; D perhaps matches TRBD1 (5 bases). The origin of this receptor is a human donor in good health, serving as a control. DNA for the CDR3: TGTGCCAGCAGCTCCGGCAGGGCAGAGACCCAGTACTTC. Protein: CASSSGRAETQYF.